Shown below are 26 T cell receptor beta chains from a single sample sequenced in a study of early T cells in non-severe SARS-CoV-2 infection. Each CDR3 protein is one row after TCRdb ran MiXCR on the 5' RACE reads. The sample lists approximately 32,000 distinct CDR3 sequences, 3.9% occurring once. Sequenced input: whole blood. The receptors here all came from an adult who was a healthcare worker with PCR-confirmed SARS-CoV-2 infection or an uninfected control (not recorded which).

This clonotype was counted many times. The genes are TRBV5-8 and TRBJ2-1; 7 nucleotides match TRBD2. The CDR3 spans 20 residues. The germline V gene has CDR1 SGHTS and CDR2 YDEGEE. V was pared by 4 bases and J by 0 bases, with 19 bases of the junction left unmatched. CDR3 sequence (DNA): TGTGCCAGCAGCGTACACCGGACGGGGGGTGGCGGGAGCTCCTACAATGAGCAGTTCTTC. It codes for CASSVHRTGGGGSSYNEQFF.

This clonotype has at least ten counts. The rearrangement joins TRBV5-6 to TRBJ2-7; D remains ambiguous. The length of the CDR3 is 13 residues. V was cut by 4 bases and J by 2 bases, with 10 bases left in between. Germline lookup yields CDR1 SGHDT and CDR2 YYEEEE. CDR3 amino acids: CASSGGITYEQYF. CDR3 DNA: TGTGCCAGCAGCGGCGGCATAACCTACGAGCAGTACTTC.

This clonotype was recorded many times. This chain connects TRBV7-2 to TRBJ1-1; D remains unclear. V lost 5 bases, J lost 1 base, and 8 bases lay in between. The CDR3 length is 13 residues. Germline assignment: CDR1 SGHTA and CDR2 FQGNSA. The CDR3 sequence: CASSRAGNTEAFF. The CDR3 nucleotides read TGTGCCAGCAGCCGGGCCGGGAACACTGAAGCTTTCTTT.

This clonotype was detected a few times. This chain connects TRBV5-1 to TRBJ2-7; D may correspond to TRBD1 or TRBD2 (5 bases each). Germline V gene lookup returns CDR1 SGHRS and CDR2 YFSETQ. V lost 2 bases and J 5 bases, leaving 23 bases between the germline ends. The CDR3 is 17 residues long. CDR3 in amino acids: CASSLGFGTGDVDEQYF. The DNA of the CDR3 is TGCGCCAGCAGCTTAGGATTTGGGACGGGCGACGTGGACGAGCAGTACTTC.

This clonotype was found many times. This sequence joins TRBV11-3 and TRBJ2-1; a possible D gene is TRBD2 (6 bases). This CDR3 contains 12 residues. V was trimmed by 3 bases and J by 7 bases, leaving 7 bases between them. The germline V gene encodes CDR1 SGHNT and CDR2 YENEEA. CDR3 in DNA: TGTGCCAGCAGCTTCGGGGGAAATGAGCAGTTCTTC. Its translation is CASSFGGNEQFF.

This clonotype has at least ten counts. The CDR3 DNA is TGCAGTGCTAGGGGTTCCACTGAAGCTTTCTTT. Translating it yields CSARGSTEAFF. The chain uses TRBV20-1 and TRBJ1-1; no definite D call. CDR1 and CDR2 from the germline V gene are DFQATT and SNEGSKA (reference sequence). This CDR3 is 11 amino acids long. Trimming removed 3 bases from V and 4 bases from J, with 6 bases in between.

This chain uses TRBV7-6 with TRBJ2-1; 14 nucleotides line up with TRBD2. The J segment lost 2 bases and the V segment lost 5 bases, leaving 14 bases of the junction unmatched. The germline V gene encodes CDR1 SGHVS and CDR2 FNYEAQ. The CDR3 has 20 residues. The CDR3 DNA follows: TGTGCCAGCAGCACCCCGCAGGGACTAGCGGGAGTTGGCCCCTACAATGAGCAGTTCTTC. The encoded protein is CASSTPQGLAGVGPYNEQFF.

This clonotype was seen repeatedly, ten times or more. The DNA for the CDR3 is TGTGCCAGCAGCTTAAGGCGCGGACAGGGTGTCTATGGCTACACCTTC. This sequence encodes CASSLRRGQGVYGYTF. The chain uses TRBV7-2 and TRBJ1-2, with 8 bases lining up with TRBD1. The CDR3 has 16 amino acids. CDR1 and CDR2 (germline): SGHTA, FQGNSA. The junction had 9 bases not matched to a gene; V was cut back by 2 bases and J by 4 bases.

This clonotype came up many times. The chain joins TRBV5-8 to TRBJ1-1, with D possibly being TRBD1 (5 bases). Per germline, CDR1 SGHTS and CDR2 YDEGEE. Trimming removed 4 bases at V and 11 bases at J, with 15 bases between. This CDR3 is built from 12 residues. In nucleotides, the CDR3 is TGTGCCAGCAGCCGGAAGGGGACGGGGGCTTTCTTT. This sequence encodes CASSRKGTGAFF.

In this sample, this clonotype turned up many times. The chain combines TRBV7-6 with TRBJ2-5; 8 bases match TRBD2. J gave up 1 base and V 4 bases, and 5 bases lay outside the gene matches. Germline assignment: CDR1 SGHVS and CDR2 FNYEAQ. This CDR3 contains 15 residues. The CDR3 sequence is CASSSTSGPQETQYF. DNA for the CDR3: TGTGCCAGCAGCTCAACTAGCGGCCCCCAAGAGACCCAGTACTTC.

In its sample, this clonotype was seen a few times. The genes are TRBV9 and TRBJ1-4; D might be TRBD1 (5 bases). Germline V gives CDR1 SGDLS, CDR2 YYNGEE. Trimming pared 3 bases from V and 7 bases from J, leaving 13 bases between. The CDR3 runs 14 residues. The CDR3 here is CASSEDGGAEKLFF. In DNA, the CDR3 is TGTGCCAGCAGCGAAGACGGAGGGGCTGAAAAACTGTTTTTT.

This clonotype was observed at least ten times. The chain is built from TRBV7-2 and TRBJ2-2; TRBD2 aligns across 9 bases. The CDR3 loop spans 15 amino acids. The trim removed 4 bases at V and 4 bases at J, leaving 4 bases unmatched. Germline V gene sequence: CDR1 SGHTA, CDR2 FQGNSA. As DNA, the CDR3 is TGTGCCAGCAGCTCGCGAGCGGGGGGCACCGGGGAGCTGTTTTTT. Residues: CASSSRAGGTGELFF.

This clonotype was counted at least ten times. V is TRBV12-5 and J is TRBJ2-5; D possibly corresponds to TRBD2 (6 bases). With 6 bases removed from V and 2 bases from J, the gap between germline ends came to 19 bases. Germline CDR1 LGHNT, CDR2 FRNRAP. This CDR3 is built from 16 residues. The CDR3 reads CASGPRLSGSQETQYF. CDR3 DNA sequence: TGTGCTAGTGGCCCGCGCCTTAGCGGCAGTCAAGAGACCCAGTACTTC. Using reference TRBV12-5 and TRBJ2-5 for the parts outside the CDR3, the full variable domain is DARVTQTPRHKVTEMGQEVTMRCQPILGHNTVFWYRQTMMQGLELLAYFRNRAPLDDSGMPKDRFSAEMPDATLATLKIQPSEPRDSAVYFCASGPRLSGSQETQYFGPGTRLLVL.

This clonotype was counted ten times or more. The V call is TRBV6-6, the J call TRBJ1-4; TRBD1 agrees at 7 bases. V lost 6 bases and J lost 8; bases outside the gene matches: 3. CDR1 and CDR2 (germline): MNHNY, SVGAGI (reference sequence). The CDR3 totals 12 residues. In DNA, the CDR3 is TGTGCCAGCAGGACAGGGAGCGAAAAACTGTTTTTT. Translated: CASRTGSEKLFF.

This clonotype came up many times. The V and J genes are TRBV11-2 and TRBJ2-1, with D unresolved. The V end was cut by 2 bases, the J end by 5 bases, with 13 bases between. The germline V gene has CDR1 SGHAT and CDR2 FQNNGV. CDR3 length: 15 amino acids. DNA for the CDR3: TGTGCCAGCAGCTTAAGGCCTAGTTCCAACAATGAGCAGTTCTTC. As protein: CASSLRPSSNNEQFF.

This clonotype was recorded many times. The rearrangement joins TRBV7-9 to TRBJ2-7; D gene ambiguous. CDR1 is SEHNR and CDR2 is FQNEAQ in the germline V gene (reference sequence). CDR3 length: 13 amino acids. V shed 4 bases and J shed 2 bases, with 9 bases lying between them. The CDR3 region has the DNA TGTGCCAGCAGCTCGACCCTGACCTACGAGCAGTACTTC. It codes for CASSSTLTYEQYF.

This clonotype has at least ten counts. The chain combines TRBV12-3 or TRBV12-4 with TRBJ2-7, with D maybe TRBD2 (6 bases). The length of the CDR3 is 14 residues. V was cut by 7 bases and J by 0 bases, with 13 bases left in between. The CDR3 DNA reads TGTGCCAGCAAGAGAGACGGGAGCTCCTACGAGCAGTACTTC. Its protein is CASKRDGSSYEQYF.

This clonotype occurred a few times. The chain carries TRBV19 and TRBJ2-7, with a possible D match to TRBD2 (6 bases). Trimming shortened V by 1 base and J by 0 bases, and 13 bases separated the two germline ends. This CDR3 region has 16 residues. CDR1 is LNHDA and CDR2 is SQIVND in the germline V gene (reference sequence). The CDR3 reads CASSIVGRALSYEQYF. DNA of the CDR3: TGTGCCAGTAGTATAGTCGGGAGAGCCCTCTCCTACGAGCAGTACTTC.

This clonotype was seen only a few times. The J gene is TRBJ2-5, the V gene TRBV7-8; 8 positions agree with TRBD2. From germline, CDR1 is SGHVS and CDR2 FQNEAQ. V was pared by 4 bases and J by 5 bases, with 9 bases of the junction left unmatched. This CDR3 spans 15 amino acids. The CDR3 here is CASSSQAGGRETQYF. As DNA, the CDR3 is TGTGCCAGCAGCTCTCAGGCGGGAGGAAGGGAGACCCAGTACTTC. Variable domain in full (rest from reference TRBV7-8 and TRBJ2-5): GAGVSQSPRYKVAKRGQDVALRCDPISGHVSLFWYQQALGQGPEFLTYFQNEAQLDKSGLPSDRFFAERPEGSVSTLKIQRTQQEDSAVYLCASSSQAGGRETQYFGPGTRLLVL.

This clonotype occurred many times. The V gene is TRBV7-2, the J gene TRBJ1-2; 10 bases map to TRBD1. This CDR3 spans 14 amino acids. Germline CDR1 reads SGHTA; CDR2 reads FQGNSA. The V and J ends lost 7 bases and 10 bases, in that order; junction bases with no gene match: 12. The CDR3 coding sequence is TGTGCCAGCACCCTGGACAGGGGGTCCCGGGACTACACCTTC. Amino acids: CASTLDRGSRDYTF.

The sample holds many counts of this clonotype. V and J are TRBV7-9 and TRBJ2-3; D call uncertain. The germline V gene encodes CDR1 SEHNR and CDR2 FQNEAQ (reference sequence). This CDR3 is built from 11 residues. V lost 5 bases and J lost 3, with 3 bases in between. The CDR3 DNA is TGTGCCAGCAGCCCTACAGATACGCAGTATTTT. This encodes CASSPTDTQYF.

The sample holds many counts of this clonotype. This chain connects TRBV19 to TRBJ1-1; D call uncertain. CDR1 LNHDA and CDR2 SQIVND come from the germline V gene (reference sequence). The CDR3 sequence is 13 residues long. Trimming stripped 1 base from V and 2 bases from J, with 5 bases between. The CDR3 here is CASSIGPNTEAFF. Written as DNA, the CDR3 is TGTGCCAGTAGTATAGGACCTAACACTGAAGCTTTCTTT.

This clonotype was recorded many times. This chain uses TRBV11-2 with TRBJ1-1, with D uncertain. V lost 3 bases to trimming and J lost 0 bases, with 14 bases between them. The CDR3 loop spans 16 amino acids. Germline CDR1 is SGHAT and CDR2 is FQNNGV. The CDR3 region is CASSLKFGVLNTEAFF. CDR3 in DNA: TGTGCCAGCAGCTTGAAGTTTGGGGTTCTGAACACTGAAGCTTTCTTT. Supplemented by reference TRBV11-2 and TRBJ1-1, the full variable domain reads EAGVAQSPRYKIIEKRQSVAFWCNPISGHATLYWYQQILGQGPKLLIQFQNNGVVDDSQLPKDRFSAERLKGVDSTLKIQPAKLEDSAVYLCASSLKFGVLNTEAFFGQGTRLTVV.

This clonotype was observed at least ten times. The CDR3, as DNA: TGCAGTGCTAGTAACAGAGTAGGTTCGATCTCCTCTGGGGCCAACGTCCTGACTTTC. It codes for CSASNRVGSISSGANVLTF. The genes are TRBV20-1 and TRBJ2-6; no clear D gene. Per the germline V gene, CDR1 is DFQATT and CDR2 is SNEGSKA (reference sequence). The CDR3 covers 19 residues. Trimming pared 3 bases from V and 0 bases from J, leaving 21 bases between.

This clonotype was detected only a few times. This sequence joins TRBV15 and TRBJ1-2; 7 bases match TRBD1. V lost 9 bases and J lost 7; bases outside the gene matches: 8. This CDR3 comprises 12 residues. Per germline, CDR1 LNHNV and CDR2 YYDKDF (reference sequence). DNA of the CDR3: TGTGCCACTCTCGCGACAGGGAGTGGCTACACCTTC. It codes for CATLATGSGYTF.

The V call is TRBV7-6, the J call TRBJ2-6; weak D call: TRBD1 (5 bases). Deletions cut 6 bases from V and 11 bases from J, with 14 bases between. Germline lookup yields CDR1 SGHVS and CDR2 FNYEAQ. There are 13 residues in the CDR3. CDR3 in DNA: TGTGCCAGCAGTTTGAGACAGTCAGACGTCCTGACTTTC. Translated: CASSLRQSDVLTF.